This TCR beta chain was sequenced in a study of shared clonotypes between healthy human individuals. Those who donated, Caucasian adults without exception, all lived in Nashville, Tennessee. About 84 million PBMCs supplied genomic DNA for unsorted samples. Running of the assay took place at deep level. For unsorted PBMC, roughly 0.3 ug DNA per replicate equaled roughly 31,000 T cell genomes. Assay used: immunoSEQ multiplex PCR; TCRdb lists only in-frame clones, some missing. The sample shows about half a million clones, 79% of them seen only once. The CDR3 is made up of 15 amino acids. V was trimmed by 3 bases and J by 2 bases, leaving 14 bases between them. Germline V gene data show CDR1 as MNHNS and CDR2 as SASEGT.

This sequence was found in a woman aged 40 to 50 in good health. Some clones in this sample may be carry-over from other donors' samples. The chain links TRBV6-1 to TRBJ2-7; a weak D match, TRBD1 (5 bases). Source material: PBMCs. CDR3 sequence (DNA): TGTGCCAGCAGTGATGACAGACACCCAGCCTACGAGCAGTACTTC. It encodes CASSDDRHPAYEQYF.